The sequence of this T cell receptor (beta chain) was determined in a study of T cells in Graves' hyperthyroidism and ophthalmopathy. The CDR3 extends over 13 amino acids. Trimming shortened V by 7 bases and J by 4 bases, and 15 bases separated the two germline ends. The germline gives CDR1 SGHRS, CDR2 YFSETQ. Exclusion followed for patients with uncontrolled infection, other autoimmune disease, pregnancy or lactation. For the diagnoses, clinical symptoms, serum thyroxine and TRAb, thyroid ultrasound and orbital computed tomography were used. Remarks on this clonotype: Its antigen remains unidentified.

The source material, RNA transcripts, was used to amplify TCR beta CDR3 regions. The primer set for the first-round RT-PCR of the TCR CDR3 was HTBI. TCRdb itself ran the multiplex PCR reads through MiXCR, one entry per CDR3 protein. Of around 290,000 distinct CDR3 sequences in the sample, about 14% were seen once. Study-level results: Researchers found most expanded thyroid clonotypes above 0.001 in blood as well. Ophthalmopathy was told apart from stable hyperthyroidism by a 13 V-J model.

The V gene is TRBV5-1, the J gene TRBJ2-7; a weak D match, TRBD2 (5 bases). What was sequenced was blood. The TCR sequence derives from a young woman with Graves' hyperthyroidism that later progressed to Graves' ophthalmopathy. The CDR3 here is CASALGMLYEQYF. Here the CDR3 DNA reads TGCGCCAGCGCACTAGGGATGTTGTACGAGCAGTACTTC. Drawing the rest from reference TRBV5-1 and TRBJ2-7, the complete variable domain is KAGVTQTPRYLIKTRGQQVTLSCSPISGHRSVSWYQQTPGQGLQFLFEYFSETQRNKGNFPGRFSGRQFSNSRSEMNVSTLELGDSALYLCASALGMLYEQYFGPGTRLTVT.